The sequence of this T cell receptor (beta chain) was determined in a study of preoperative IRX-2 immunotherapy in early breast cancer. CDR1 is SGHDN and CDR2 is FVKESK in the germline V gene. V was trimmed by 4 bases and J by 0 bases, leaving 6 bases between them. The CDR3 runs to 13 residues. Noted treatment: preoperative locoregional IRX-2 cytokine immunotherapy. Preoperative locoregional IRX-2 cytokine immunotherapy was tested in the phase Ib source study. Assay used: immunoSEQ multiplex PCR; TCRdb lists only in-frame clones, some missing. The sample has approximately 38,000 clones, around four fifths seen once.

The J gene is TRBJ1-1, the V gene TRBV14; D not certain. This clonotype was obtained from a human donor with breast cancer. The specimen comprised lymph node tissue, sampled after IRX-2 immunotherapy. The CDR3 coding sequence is TGTGCCAGCAGCCTTGGATTGAACACTGAAGCTTTCTTT. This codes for CASSLGLNTEAFF.